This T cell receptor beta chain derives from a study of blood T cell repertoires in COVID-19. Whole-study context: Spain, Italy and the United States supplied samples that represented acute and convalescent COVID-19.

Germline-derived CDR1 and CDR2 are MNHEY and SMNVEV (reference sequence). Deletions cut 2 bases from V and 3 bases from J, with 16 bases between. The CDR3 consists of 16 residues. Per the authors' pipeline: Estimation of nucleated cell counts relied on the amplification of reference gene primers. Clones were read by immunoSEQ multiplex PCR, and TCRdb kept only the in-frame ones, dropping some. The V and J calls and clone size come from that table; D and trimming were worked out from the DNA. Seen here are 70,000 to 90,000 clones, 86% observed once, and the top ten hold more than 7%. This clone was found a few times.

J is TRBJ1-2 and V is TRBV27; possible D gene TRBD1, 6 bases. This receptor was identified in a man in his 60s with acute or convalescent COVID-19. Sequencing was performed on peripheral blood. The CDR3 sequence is CASSLKGEYGYYGYTF. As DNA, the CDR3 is TGTGCCAGCAGTTTAAAGGGGGAATATGGCTACTATGGCTACACCTTC.